The 6 T cell receptor beta chains below were found in one sample sequenced in a study of T cells in tuberculosis. After thawing and overnight rest, PBMC were stained with GMM-loaded CD1B tetramer, viability dye and anti-CD3 for sorting. CD1B tetramers were loaded with Rhodococcus equi-derived C32 glucose monomycolate. Produced via immunoSEQ multiplex PCR; TCRdb's table is partial and in-frame only. The sample includes tens of thousands of clones, about 86% of them seen just once. The material sequenced was CD1b-GMM tetramer-negative cells sorted from PBMCs. These receptors originate from an adult woman with latent tuberculosis.

Only a few counts were recorded for this clone. V is TRBV9 and J is TRBJ1-2; no firm D call. V was trimmed by 0 bases and J by 1 base, leaving 7 bases between them. Germline values: CDR1 SGDLS, CDR2 YYNGEE. This CDR3 has 14 amino acids. The CDR3 here is CASSVDSGNYGYTF. The CDR3 nucleotides read TGTGCCAGCAGCGTAGATAGCGGTAACTATGGCTACACCTTC.

The rearrangement links TRBV29-1 to TRBJ2-3; 14 bases map to TRBD2. The CDR3 runs to 14 residues. V was pared by 4 bases and J by 3 bases, with 0 bases of the junction left unmatched. The V gene's germline CDR1 is SQVTM and CDR2 ANQGSEA. CDR3 nucleotide sequence: TGCAGCGTTGGGACTAGCGGGAGGACAGATACGCAGTATTTT. It specifies CSVGTSGRTDTQYF.

Only a few counts were recorded for this clone. The chain is built from TRBV2 and TRBJ1-5; D is uncertain. Germline CDR1 is SNHLY and CDR2 is FYNNEI. Trimming took 3 bases from V and 2 from J, leaving 11 bases between them. The CDR3 is 15 amino acids. CDR3 sequence (DNA): TGTGCCAGCAGTGATAGCCCGTCGGGCAATCAGCCCCAGCATTTT. This sequence encodes CASSDSPSGNQPQHF.

The rearrangement links TRBV9 to TRBJ2-2; TRBD1 is a possible D gene (6 bases). V gave up 4 bases and J gave up 1 base, with 8 bases separating them. The length of the CDR3 is 14 residues. Germline CDR1 and CDR2: SGDLS and YYNGEE. The DNA of the CDR3 is TGTGCCAGCAGCCTGACAGGGAACACCGGGGAGCTGTTTTTT. It translates to CASSLTGNTGELFF.

This chain links TRBV18 with TRBJ2-1; no reliable D call. Trimming pared 3 bases from V and 6 bases from J, leaving 21 bases between. This CDR3 is built from 17 residues. The germline V gene encodes CDR1 KGHSH and CDR2 LQKENI. CDR3 DNA sequence: TGTGCCAGCTCACCCCCCACACCCGTCGGTCCGGGCAATGAGCAGTTCTTC. Amino acid sequence: CASSPPTPVGPGNEQFF.

This clone was observed a handful of times. The chain couples TRBV27 to TRBJ1-2, with 11 bases identical to TRBD1. The trim removed 1 base at V and 8 bases at J, leaving 6 bases unmatched. This CDR3 is 15 amino acids long. Germline V gene data show CDR1 as MNHEY and CDR2 as SMNVEV (reference sequence). The CDR3 DNA follows: TGTGCCAGCAGTTTATTCGGCGGGACAGGGGGAGGCTACACCTTC. It is translated as CASSLFGGTGGGYTF.